Shown below are 28 T cell receptor beta chains from a single sample sequenced in a study of blood T cell repertoires in COVID-19. The repertoire was sequenced with immunoSEQ multiplex PCR; TCRdb's copy has only in-frame clones and lacks some. The top ten clones hold under 30% of a sample with around 60,000 clones, around 81% of them seen once. The source material was peripheral blood. The source is a woman older than 75 with active or convalescent COVID-19.

This chain uses TRBV18 with TRBJ2-2, with TRBD1 as a possible D gene (6 bases). This CDR3 has 17 residues. With 0 bases removed from V and 5 bases from J, the gap between germline ends came to 16 bases. Germline CDR1 and CDR2: KGHSH and LQKENI. The CDR3 nucleotides are TGTGCCAGCTCACCACCTCTCCAGGGGCTAGGTACCGGGGAGCTGTTTTTT. Translation: CASSPPLQGLGTGELFF.

The V gene is TRBV6-5, the J gene TRBJ1-3, with a tentative D call TRBD1 (6 bases). Trimming took off 4 bases at V and 0 bases at J, with 13 bases between the two ends. The CDR3 loop spans 16 amino acids. Germline assignment: CDR1 MNHEY and CDR2 SVGAGI. The CDR3 region is CASSSHRALSGNTIYF. The CDR3 nucleotides are TGTGCCAGCAGTTCCCACAGGGCCCTCTCTGGAAACACCATATATTTT.

The V call is TRBV7-2, the J call TRBJ1-4; maybe TRBD1 (5 bases). Per the germline V gene, CDR1 is SGHTA and CDR2 is FQGNSA. The V end lost 5 bases, the J end lost 8 bases, and 15 bases lay between the germline ends. This CDR3 has 14 residues. CDR3 sequence (DNA): TGTGCCAGCAGCCCTACGGCAGGGTGGGAAAAACTGTTTTTT. Amino acid sequence: CASSPTAGWEKLFF. Filled out from reference TRBV7-2 and TRBJ1-4, the complete variable domain reads GAGVSQSPSNKVTEKGKDVELRCDPISGHTALYWYRQSLGQGLEFLIYFQGNSAPDKSGLPSDRFSAERTGGSVSTLTIQRTQQEDSAVYLCASSPTAGWEKLFFGSGTQLSVL.

The chain has TRBV2 and TRBJ1-1; 9 bases align to TRBD1. The CDR3 is 14 amino acids. J lost 5 bases, V lost 4 bases, and 5 bases had no gene match. CDR1 and CDR2 (germline): SNHLY, FYNNEI. In DNA form, the CDR3 reads TGTGCCAGCAGTGTACAGGGGGCGGGAACTGAAGCTTTCTTT. Protein: CASSVQGAGTEAFF.

The rearrangement joins TRBV2 to TRBJ2-2; D gene ambiguous. V lost 2 bases and J 3 bases, leaving 4 bases between the germline ends. Germline V gene sequence: CDR1 SNHLY, CDR2 FYNNEI. The CDR3 is 13 residues long. The CDR3 sequence: CASSESYTGELFF. For the CDR3, the DNA is TGTGCCAGCAGTGAATCCTACACCGGGGAGCTGTTTTTT. The whole variable domain, filled in from reference TRBV2 and TRBJ2-2, reads EPEVTQTPSHQVTQMGQEVILRCVPISNHLYFYWYRQILGQKVEFLVSFYNNEISEKSEIFDDQFSVERPDGSNFTLKIRSTKLEDSAMYFCASSESYTGELFFGEGSRLTVL.

The chain links TRBV5-6 to TRBJ1-4, with a tentative D call TRBD1 (5 bases). CDR1 is SGHDT, CDR2 YYEEEE, per germline. This CDR3 contains 14 residues. V lost 0 bases, J lost 8 bases, and 11 bases lay in between. The CDR3 DNA sequence: TGTGCCAGCAGCTTGGTGGCAGGGAAAGAAAAACTGTTTTTT. It translates to CASSLVAGKEKLFF.

The rearrangement uses TRBV7-3 and TRBJ2-7; 10 nucleotides align to TRBD1. After removal of 5 bases from V and 6 bases from J, the junction contained 4 bases not matched to a gene. In germline, CDR1 is SGHTA, CDR2 FQGTGA. CDR3 length: 13 amino acids. CDR3 residues: CASSPGTGAEQYF. The DNA for the CDR3 is TGTGCCAGCAGCCCGGGGACAGGGGCCGAGCAGTACTTC.

The chain uses TRBV5-4 and TRBJ2-2; 7 bases are a match to TRBD2. Germline trimming cut 1 base from V and 6 bases from J; bases unmatched to any gene: 6. CDR3 length: 15 residues. The V gene's germline CDR1 is SGHNT and CDR2 YYREEE (reference sequence). DNA of the CDR3: TGTGCCAGCAGCTTGCGGCAGGCGGGGGCCGGGGAGCTGTTTTTT. It is translated as CASSLRQAGAGELFF. Complete variable domain (other parts from reference TRBV5-4 and TRBJ2-2): ETGVTQSPTHLIKTRGQQVTLRCSSQSGHNTVSWYQQALGQGPQFIFQYYREEENGRGNFPPRFSGLQFPNYSSELNVNALELDDSALYLCASSLRQAGAGELFFGEGSRLTVL.

The chain has TRBV15 and TRBJ2-7; D is perhaps TRBD1 (6 bases). CDR3 length: 14 amino acids. Trimming cost V 0 bases and J 3 bases, with 9 bases left between them. Per the germline V gene, CDR1 is LNHNV and CDR2 is YYDKDF (reference sequence). The CDR3 DNA reads as TGTGCCACCAGCAGAGATCGGACAGTCTACGAGCAGTACTTC. It yields the protein CATSRDRTVYEQYF.

The chain carries TRBV18 and TRBJ2-7; 7 nucleotides agree with TRBD1. Germline CDR1 reads KGHSH; CDR2 reads LQKENI. The CDR3 runs 14 residues. V was pared by 6 bases and J by 5 bases, with 10 bases of the junction left unmatched. The CDR3 is CASSQSFTGDEQYF. For the CDR3, the DNA is TGTGCCAGCTCGCAATCATTCACAGGGGACGAGCAGTACTTC.

This clone was counted between two and nine times. The chain carries TRBV29-1 and TRBJ2-7, with 8 nucleotides matching TRBD2. The J segment lost 5 bases and the V segment lost 3 bases, leaving 6 bases of the junction unmatched. CDR3 length: 13 residues. In germline, CDR1 is SQVTM, CDR2 ANQGSEA. The CDR3 DNA reads TGCAGCGTTGAGGGGACGGGGGGGCACGAGCAGTACTTC. It codes for CSVEGTGGHEQYF.

This rearrangement joins TRBV5-6 to TRBJ1-6; D unclear. Germline V gives CDR1 SGHDT, CDR2 YYEEEE. The V gene lost 4 bases and the J gene lost 6 bases, with 14 bases spanning the gap. The CDR3 has 15 amino acids. CDR3 bases: TGTGCCAGCAGCGGCCGGTACTCGGGTAATTCACCCCTCCACTTT. It is translated as CASSGRYSGNSPLHF.

This rearrangement joins TRBV3-1 (or the pseudogene TRBV3-2) to TRBJ1-4; D ambiguous. There are 15 residues in the CDR3. V lost 0 bases, J lost 1 base, and 6 bases lay in between. CDR1 and CDR2 (germline): LGHDT, YNNKEL (reference sequence). This CDR3 reads CASSQEGLTNEKLFF. DNA of the CDR3: TGTGCCAGCAGCCAAGAAGGACTAACTAATGAAAAACTGTTTTTT.

The rearrangement joins TRBV4-3 to TRBJ2-7; 8 bases agree with TRBD1. Trimming cost V 0 bases and J 5 bases; bases outside gene matches: 6. Germline CDR1 reads LGHNA; CDR2 reads YSLEER. CDR3 length: 15 residues. DNA for the CDR3: TGCGCCAGCAGCCAAGATGGACAGGGTACCGACGAGCAGTACTTC. This translates into CASSQDGQGTDEQYF.

The chain uses TRBV2 and TRBJ2-7, with a possible D match to TRBD2 (6 bases). This CDR3 has 12 amino acids. Trimming took off 8 bases at V and 4 bases at J, with 12 bases between the two ends. Germline lookup yields CDR1 SNHLY and CDR2 FYNNEI. CDR3 in amino acids: CASELARYEQYF. The CDR3 bases are TGTGCCAGCGAGCTAGCGCGGTACGAGCAGTACTTC.

The chain has TRBV10-1 and TRBJ1-1; 11 bases are a match to TRBD1. The ends lost 0 bases at V and 1 base at J; junction bases unmatched: 1. This CDR3 is built from 16 residues. CDR1 WNHNN and CDR2 SYGVQD come from the germline V gene (reference sequence). For the CDR3, the DNA is TGCGCCAGCAGTGAGTCGGGGACAGGGGGGAACACTGAAGCTTTCTTT. It codes for CASSESGTGGNTEAFF.

The genes are TRBV12-3 or TRBV12-4 and TRBJ1-4; D gene unclear. This CDR3 contains 13 residues. Trimming removed 7 bases from V and 12 bases from J, with 18 bases in between. The DNA for the CDR3 is TGTGCCAGCACCCAAGGGAGCGCTGGGGAACTGTTTTTT. Residues: CASTQGSAGELFF.

The chain combines TRBV5-8 with TRBJ1-2, with 8 bases identical to TRBD1. The CDR3 covers 12 residues. The junction had 4 bases not matched to a gene; V was cut back by 7 bases and J by 5 bases. Germline CDR1 is SGHTS and CDR2 is YDEGEE. Here the CDR3 reads CASSDRVYGYTF. The DNA for the CDR3 is TGTGCCAGCTCGGACAGGGTGTATGGCTACACCTTC.

The CDR3 DNA follows: TGTGCCAGCTGCCCCGCGACAGGGGGCGGGCATGGCTACACCTTC. Translated: CASCPATGGGHGYTF. V usage is TRBV28 and J usage is TRBJ1-2; TRBD1 agrees at 10 bases. There are 15 residues in the CDR3. V shed 8 bases and J 6 bases; nucleotides not matched to a gene: 12. From germline, CDR1 is MDHEN and CDR2 SYDVKM.

This clone appeared once. The V and J genes are TRBV10-3 and TRBJ1-2, with D perhaps TRBD1 (5 bases). CDR1 and CDR2 from the germline V gene are ENHRY and SYGVKD. The CDR3 has 14 amino acids. V gave up 6 bases and J gave up 0 bases, with 11 bases separating them. The CDR3 DNA is TGTGCCATCAGAGGGGATCAGGCTAACTATGGCTACACCTTC. Protein: CAIRGDQANYGYTF.

The CDR3 region has the DNA TGTGCCAGCAGCTTTTTTGGAATGACAGCCACAGATACGCAGTATTTT. Translation: CASSFFGMTATDTQYF. The rearrangement links TRBV5-6 to TRBJ2-3; a weak D match, TRBD1 (5 bases). V was clipped by 2 bases and J by 2 bases, with 15 bases between them. CDR1 is SGHDT, CDR2 YYEEEE, per germline. The CDR3 length is 16 residues.

The rearrangement links TRBV27 to TRBJ1-6; a possible D gene is TRBD1 (6 bases). The CDR3 is 13 residues long. CDR1 MNHEY and CDR2 SMNVEV come from the germline V gene (reference sequence). V dropped 6 bases and J dropped 10 bases, with 13 bases sitting between them. The CDR3 coding sequence is TGTGCCAGCAGAGCCAGGGGTAGCTCACCCCTCCACTTT. Amino acid sequence: CASRARGSSPLHF.

The chain links TRBV7-8 to TRBJ1-3; D ambiguous. The ends were cut back, 3 bases at V and 0 bases at J, with 9 bases in the middle. The CDR3 sequence is 15 residues long. Germline assignment: CDR1 SGHVS and CDR2 FQNEAQ. In nucleotides, the CDR3 is TGTGCCAGCAGCTTCATACTAAGCTCTGGAAACACCATATATTTT. It is translated as CASSFILSSGNTIYF.

The V call is TRBV28, the J call TRBJ2-6; TRBD2 might be the D (5 bases). V was cut by 1 base and J by 0 bases, with 13 bases left in between. Germline V lookup: CDR1 MDHEN, CDR2 SYDVKM. The CDR3 consists of 18 residues. In nucleotides, the CDR3 is TGTGCCAGCAGTTTATATGGCGTGGGGAGCTCTGGGGCCAACGTCCTGACTTTC. It yields the protein CASSLYGVGSSGANVLTF.

This rearrangement joins TRBV18 to TRBJ1-1; D is undetermined. CDR1 is KGHSH, CDR2 LQKENI, per germline. The CDR3 has 12 amino acids. V gave up 1 base and J gave up 7 bases, with 7 bases separating them. For the CDR3, the DNA is TGTGCCAGCTCACCACGCGGTGGTGAAGCTTTCTTT. This translates into CASSPRGGEAFF.

The chain has TRBV9 and TRBJ2-1; the D is unclear. V lost 4 bases and J 0 bases, leaving 11 bases between the germline ends. The CDR3 contains 15 residues. Germline values: CDR1 SGDLS, CDR2 YYNGEE. The DNA for the CDR3 is TGTGCCAGCAGCCCAGATGGGCCCTCCTACAATGAGCAGTTCTTC. Translated: CASSPDGPSYNEQFF.

The rearrangement uses TRBV9 and TRBJ2-2, with D unclear. Trimming removed 6 bases from V and 7 bases from J, with 10 bases in between. Germline assignment: CDR1 SGDLS and CDR2 YYNGEE. The CDR3 runs to 12 residues. CDR3 amino acids: CASTDLSGELFF. The CDR3 DNA reads as TGTGCCAGCACTGACTTGAGCGGGGAGCTGTTTTTT. Supplemented by reference TRBV9 and TRBJ2-2, the full variable domain reads DSGVTQTPKHLITATGQRVTLRCSPRSGDLSVYWYQQSLDQGLQFLIQYYNGEERAKGNILERFSAQQFPDLHSELNLSSLELGDSALYFCASTDLSGELFFGEGSRLTVL.

The chain joins TRBV5-6 to TRBJ1-5; 7 positions agree with TRBD1. The V and J ends lost 3 bases and 0 bases, in that order; junction bases with no gene match: 3. This CDR3 is 15 amino acids long. The germline gives CDR1 SGHDT, CDR2 YYEEEE. For the CDR3, the DNA is TGTGCCAGCAGCTCGGGACAGTATAGCAATCAGCCCCAGCATTTT. The encoded protein is CASSSGQYSNQPQHF. The full variable domain, with the rest looked up from reference TRBV5-6 and TRBJ1-5, is DAGVTQSPTHLIKTRGQQVTLRCSPKSGHDTVSWYQQALGQGPQFIFQYYEEEERQRGNFPDRFSGHQFPNYSSELNVNALLLGDSALYLCASSSGQYSNQPQHFGDGTRLSIL.